A single sample is the source of the 28 T cell receptor beta chains below, sequenced in a study of OX40 agonist ivuxolimab in advanced cancers. Repertoires were generated with immunoSEQ multiplex PCR, while TCRdb's copy carries only in-frame clones and drops some. This table holds some 81,000 clones, around 82% found once. The specimen comprised CD4+ or CD8+ T cells sorted from blood, sampled in a trial of the OX40 agonist ivuxolimab. The receptors were gathered from an adult with an advanced solid tumor such as melanoma, head and neck, liver or kidney cancer.

This clone showed up just a few times. The same CDR3 also results from other DNA sequences found in this sample. The chain couples TRBV18 to TRBJ2-7; D not resolved. This CDR3 has 12 residues. CDR1 is KGHSH and CDR2 is LQKENI in the germline V gene. Trimming cost V 5 bases and J 2 bases, with 7 bases left between them. The CDR3 sequence is CASSSGPYEQYF. CDR3 DNA: TGTGCCAGCTCATCTGGACCCTACGAGCAGTACTTC.

This chain joins TRBV15 and TRBJ2-5, with unresolved D. Germline assignment: CDR1 LNHNV and CDR2 YYDKDF (reference sequence). The V end lost 5 bases, the J end lost 5 bases, and 18 bases lay between the germline ends. The CDR3 consists of 15 residues. CDR3 sequence: CATSVPQEAPETQYF. CDR3 DNA: TGTGCCACCAGCGTACCCCAGGAAGCCCCGGAGACCCAGTACTTC.

The chain combines TRBV6-1 with TRBJ2-6, with 7 bases that match TRBD1. CDR1 MNHNS and CDR2 SASEGT come from the germline V gene. The CDR3 has 15 residues. With 6 bases clipped from V and 2 bases from J, the junction kept 4 bases outside the gene matches. The CDR3 is CASRMTGTGANVLTF. CDR3 bases: TGTGCCAGCAGAATGACAGGGACTGGGGCCAACGTCCTGACTTTC.

This clone was seen only once. The chain carries TRBV6-5 and TRBJ1-1, with D uncertain. Trimming took 2 bases from V and 0 from J, leaving 10 bases between them. Per the germline V gene, CDR1 is MNHEY and CDR2 is SVGAGI. The CDR3 has 15 amino acids. DNA of the CDR3: TGTGCCAGCAGTTACCGTTCGACTGTGAACACTGAAGCTTTCTTT. Amino acids: CASSYRSTVNTEAFF.

This clone was detected only once. This chain uses TRBV4-2 with TRBJ2-1, with D possibly being TRBD1 or TRBD2 (5 bases each). This CDR3 is built from 16 residues. Trimming left V 0 bases short and J 0 bases short, with 9 bases between. Germline CDR1 and CDR2: LGHNA and YNFKEQ. In DNA, the CDR3 is TGTGCCAGCAGCCAAGATGTTGGGGGCTCCTACAATGAGCAGTTCTTC. This sequence encodes CASSQDVGGSYNEQFF.

In its sample, this clone was seen once. The chain carries TRBV2 and TRBJ1-2; a possible D gene is TRBD1 (5 bases). Per the germline V gene, CDR1 is SNHLY and CDR2 is FYNNEI. The CDR3 is 14 residues long. Trimming removed 6 bases at V and 3 bases at J, with 14 bases between. For the CDR3, the DNA is TGTGCCAGCAGACCGGCGGGGACTGACTATGGCTACACCTTC. Amino acid sequence: CASRPAGTDYGYTF.

The rearrangement joins TRBV4-1 to TRBJ1-1, with a possible D match to TRBD1 (5 bases). Germline V gene data show CDR1 as MGHRA and CDR2 as YSYEKL. The V and J ends lost 1 base and 4 bases respectively, with 19 bases between them. The CDR3 has 17 amino acids. CDR3 in amino acids: CASSQGMRTRVSTEAFF. CDR3 in DNA: TGCGCCAGCAGCCAAGGAATGAGGACCAGGGTTTCCACTGAAGCTTTCTTT.

The chain employs TRBV30 and TRBJ1-2, with 8 positions matching TRBD1. Germline values: CDR1 GTSNPN, CDR2 SVGIG (reference sequence). After removal of 7 bases from V and 1 base from J, the junction contained 5 bases not matched to a gene. CDR3 length equals 13 residues. CDR3 amino acids: CASSGQGNYGYTF. The CDR3 DNA follows: TGTGCCTCGTCAGGACAGGGTAACTATGGCTACACCTTC.

V gene TRBV6-5 combines with J gene TRBJ1-6; TRBD1 is a possible D gene (5 bases). The germline CDR1 and CDR2 sequences are MNHEY and SVGAGI. This CDR3 comprises 16 residues. Trimming left V 0 bases short and J 7 bases short, with 13 bases between. The CDR3 here is CASSYSGQGDNSPLHF. The DNA of the CDR3 is TGTGCCAGCAGTTACTCCGGCCAGGGCGACAATTCACCCCTCCACTTT.

V is TRBV7-3 and J is TRBJ2-1, with 12 bases aligning to TRBD2. V shed 5 bases and J 5 bases; nucleotides not matched to a gene: 4. Germline V lookup: CDR1 SGHTA, CDR2 FQGTGA. This CDR3 is 15 amino acids long. The CDR3 nucleotides read TGTGCCAGCAGCGCAAGACTAGCGGGAGACAATGAGCAGTTCTTC. Translation: CASSARLAGDNEQFF.

The V gene is TRBV6-6, the J gene TRBJ1-3, with 8 bases lining up with TRBD1. The germline CDR1 and CDR2 sequences are MNHNY and SVGAGI (reference sequence). This CDR3 comprises 16 residues. J was trimmed by 0 bases and V by 5 bases; bases with no gene match: 6. The CDR3 is CASSGQGLSSGNTIYF. In nucleotides, the CDR3 is TGTGCCAGCAGTGGACAGGGCCTTAGCTCTGGAAACACCATATATTTT.

A few counts support this clone. V is TRBV27 and J is TRBJ1-3; TRBD1 matches at 7 bases. With V trimmed by 5 bases and J by 7 bases, 5 bases remained unmatched. This CDR3 is built from 13 residues. CDR1 and CDR2 from the germline V gene are MNHEY and SMNVEV (reference sequence). CDR3 loop: CASSRTGGNTIYF. Written as DNA, the CDR3 is TGTGCCAGCAGTAGGACAGGCGGGAACACCATATATTTT.

In this sample, this clone turned up once. The chain employs TRBV5-6 and TRBJ1-2, with TRBD1 as a possible D gene (5 bases). The CDR3 covers 13 residues. The V end was cut by 2 bases, the J end by 8 bases, with 13 bases between. Per germline, CDR1 SGHDT and CDR2 YYEEEE. CDR3 sequence (DNA): TGTGCCAGCAGCTTAGGCAGGGTAGGCGGCTACACCTTC. Protein product: CASSLGRVGGYTF.

This clone was observed at least ten times. V is TRBV5-1 and J is TRBJ2-2; possible D gene TRBD1, 6 bases. The CDR3 contains 13 residues. Germline loops: CDR1 SGHRS, CDR2 YFSETQ. The V end lost 3 bases, the J end lost 7 bases, and 10 bases lay between the germline ends. CDR3 residues: CASSSQGNGELFF. The CDR3 DNA sequence: TGCGCCAGCAGCTCACAGGGTAACGGGGAGCTGTTTTTT.

The genes are TRBV5-1 and TRBJ1-1; D call uncertain. From germline, CDR1 is SGHRS and CDR2 YFSETQ. This CDR3 is 15 amino acids long. The V end was cut by 0 bases, the J end by 4 bases, with 13 bases between. Written as DNA, the CDR3 is TGCGCCAGCAGCTTGGGGGCGGGCGCGGGCACTGAAGCTTTCTTT. Amino acid sequence: CASSLGAGAGTEAFF.

J is TRBJ1-2 and V is TRBV5-4; unclear D gene. Germline lookup yields CDR1 SGHNT and CDR2 YYREEE (reference sequence). The V end lost 4 bases, the J end lost 1 base, and 11 bases lay between the germline ends. The CDR3 runs 14 residues. CDR3 nucleotides: TGTGCCAGCAGCCAAGACACCCTTAACTATGGCTACACCTTC. Protein: CASSQDTLNYGYTF. The full variable domain, rest sourced from reference TRBV5-4 and TRBJ1-2, is ETGVTQSPTHLIKTRGQQVTLRCSSQSGHNTVSWYQQALGQGPQFIFQYYREEENGRGNFPPRFSGLQFPNYSSELNVNALELDDSALYLCASSQDTLNYGYTFGSGTRLTVV.

The rearrangement uses TRBV5-6 and TRBJ2-2; a weak D match, TRBD2 (6 bases). Germline V gene sequence: CDR1 SGHDT, CDR2 YYEEEE. The CDR3 contains 15 residues. Trimming took off 5 bases at V and 1 base at J, with 12 bases between the two ends. The CDR3 here is CASRTGLLNTGELFF. In nucleotides, the CDR3 is TGTGCCAGCAGAACGGGACTGCTGAACACCGGGGAGCTGTTTTTT.

The V call is TRBV6-7, the J call TRBJ1-2, with TRBD1 matching 7 bases. Being an ORF, TRBV6-7 has a function that is uncertain. The CDR3 runs 16 residues. V shed 0 bases, J shed 1 base, and the junction held 5 bases outside the gene matches. Written as DNA, the CDR3 is TGTGCCAGCAGTTACTCGACGGCAGGGGGTAACTATGGCTACACCTTC. It codes for CASSYSTAGGNYGYTF.

The rearrangement links TRBV2 to TRBJ2-1; the D is unclear. The CDR3 consists of 12 residues. With 7 bases removed from V and 6 bases from J, the gap between germline ends came to 10 bases. Looked up from germline, CDR1 is SNHLY and CDR2 is FYNNEI. As DNA, the CDR3 is TGTGCCAGCAAGTTTTCCATCAATGAGCAGTTCTTC. Residues: CASKFSINEQFF.

This chain links TRBV4-1 with TRBJ2-5, with 10 bases that match TRBD1. CDR1 is MGHRA and CDR2 is YSYEKL in the germline V gene. The CDR3 is 17 residues long. J lost 9 bases, V lost 1 base, and 14 bases had no gene match. The CDR3 bases are TGCGCCAGCAGCCAAGGTGTTGGGACAGGGGCCCTGTTGCCCCAGTACTTC. Its protein is CASSQGVGTGALLPQYF.

The chain joins TRBV6-5 to TRBJ1-6; D is undetermined. The CDR3 length is 15 residues. The V gene lost 2 bases and the J gene lost 7 bases, with 12 bases spanning the gap. Germline-derived CDR1 and CDR2 are MNHEY and SVGAGI. The CDR3 sequence: CASSYEPMGNSPLHF. The CDR3 nucleotides read TGTGCCAGCAGTTACGAACCGATGGGAAATTCACCCCTCCACTTT.

The rearrangement links TRBV7-6 to TRBJ1-1; unclear D gene. V was shortened by 2 bases and J by 1 base, with 8 bases between the two germline ends. The CDR3 covers 14 residues. Germline V CDR1 and CDR2: SGHVS, FNYEAQ. Here the CDR3 reads CASSLYPANTEAFF. The CDR3 coding sequence is TGTGCCAGCAGCTTATACCCAGCGAACACTGAAGCTTTCTTT.

V is TRBV11-2 and J is TRBJ1-3; the match to TRBD1 covers 7 bases. Germline-derived CDR1 and CDR2 are SGHAT and FQNNGV. There are 14 residues in the CDR3. The V and J ends lost 4 bases and 4 bases, in that order; junction bases with no gene match: 4. The chain's CDR3 is CASSSRTGGNTIYF. CDR3 in DNA: TGTGCCAGCAGCTCAAGGACAGGAGGAAACACCATATATTTT.

This chain uses TRBV30 with TRBJ2-7; 9 bases agree with TRBD1. CDR3 length equals 16 residues. Germline lookup yields CDR1 GTSNPN and CDR2 SVGIG (reference sequence). The trim removed 3 bases at V and 4 bases at J, leaving 13 bases unmatched. CDR3 coding DNA: TGTGCCTGGAGACCAACCGGACAGGGGACATTTTACGAGCAGTACTTC. Translation: CAWRPTGQGTFYEQYF.

The chain carries TRBV2 and TRBJ1-3, with TRBD1 matching over 7 bases. The CDR3 totals 13 residues. Trimming cost V 8 bases and J 7 bases; bases outside gene matches: 8. Germline V CDR1 and CDR2: SNHLY, FYNNEI. The CDR3 DNA is TGTGCCAGCTCGAGGGGGCGTACGAACACCATATATTTT. Translated: CASSRGRTNTIYF. Based on the CDR3 plus reference TRBV2 and TRBJ1-3, the full variable domain is EPEVTQTPSHQVTQMGQEVILRCVPISNHLYFYWYRQILGQKVEFLVSFYNNEISEKSEIFDDQFSVERPDGSNFTLKIRSTKLEDSAMYFCASSRGRTNTIYFGEGSWLTVV.

V is TRBV29-1 and J is TRBJ2-3; 15 bases line up with TRBD2. Germline loops: CDR1 SQVTM, CDR2 ANQGSEA. CDR3 size: 20 residues. V trimming: 7 bases; J trimming: 2 bases; junction bases outside the gene matches: 19. The CDR3 region has the DNA TGCAGCGCCGATCTGGGGCCGGGACTAGCGGGAGGACCTCCCACAGATACGCAGTATTTT. This codes for CSADLGPGLAGGPPTDTQYF.

The chain links TRBV6-1 to TRBJ1-2; D call uncertain. CDR3 length: 11 amino acids. With 5 bases removed from V and 11 bases from J, the gap between germline ends came to 12 bases. CDR1 and CDR2 from the germline V gene are MNHNS and SASEGT. The CDR3 DNA is TGTGCCAGCAGTTCATTACTACGGTACACCTTC. It yields the protein CASSSLLRYTF.

The chain joins TRBV11-2 to TRBJ2-6; no reliable D call. CDR1 is SGHAT, CDR2 FQNNGV, per germline. This CDR3 has 16 residues. The V and J ends lost 1 base and 0 bases respectively, with 7 bases between them. The CDR3 nucleotides are TGTGCCAGCAGCTTAGCCGCGTACTCTGGGGCCAACGTCCTGACTTTC. The encoded protein is CASSLAAYSGANVLTF.